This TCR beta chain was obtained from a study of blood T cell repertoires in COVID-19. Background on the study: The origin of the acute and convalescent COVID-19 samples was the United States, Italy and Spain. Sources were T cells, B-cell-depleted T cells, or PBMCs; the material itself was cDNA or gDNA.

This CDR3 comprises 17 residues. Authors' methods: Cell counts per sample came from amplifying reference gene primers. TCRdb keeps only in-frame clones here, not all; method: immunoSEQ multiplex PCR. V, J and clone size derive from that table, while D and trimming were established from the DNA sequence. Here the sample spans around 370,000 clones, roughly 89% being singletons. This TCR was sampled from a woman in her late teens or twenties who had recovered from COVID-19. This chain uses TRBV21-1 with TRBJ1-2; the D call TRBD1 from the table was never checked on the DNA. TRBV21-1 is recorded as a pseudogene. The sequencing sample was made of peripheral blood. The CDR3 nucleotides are TGTGCCAGCAGCAAATGGTCCAGGGACAGGGAGAACTATGGCTACACCTTC. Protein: CASSKWSRDRENYGYTF.